Presented here are 26 T cell receptor beta chains from one specimen sequenced in a study of T cells after yellow fever vaccination. TCRdb independently ran MiXCR on the 5' RACE reads; one entry per CDR3 protein. The sample contains some 120,000 distinct CDR3 sequences, about 7% of which appear only once. The sample in question was CD4+ T cells sorted from PBMCs, obtained roughly 10 days after the first yellow fever vaccination. The receptors were sampled from a man between 18 and 29 years old who received the YFV17D yellow fever vaccine.

This clonotype was picked up many times. The chain employs TRBV5-5 and TRBJ2-3; 13 nucleotides line up with TRBD2. With 4 bases clipped from V and 4 bases from J, the junction kept 6 bases outside the gene matches. This CDR3 comprises 16 residues. The germline gives CDR1 SGHKS, CDR2 YYEKEE (reference sequence). The CDR3: CASSLGLAGAADTQYF. CDR3 coding DNA: TGTGCCAGCAGCCTAGGACTAGCGGGGGCCGCAGATACGCAGTATTTT.

This clonotype was seen a handful of times. V is TRBV29-1 and J is TRBJ1-1, with 7 bases fitting TRBD1. The J segment lost 6 bases and the V segment lost 1 base, leaving 11 bases of the junction unmatched. Germline V gene sequence: CDR1 SQVTM, CDR2 ANQGSEA. CDR3 length: 15 amino acids. The CDR3 nucleotides read TGCAGCGTTGAAGGGCAGGGGGGGTACCGTGCTGAAGCTTTCTTT. Protein: CSVEGQGGYRAEAFF.

In its sample, this clonotype was seen many times. This chain links TRBV18 with TRBJ2-1; 10 nucleotides align to TRBD2. The junction had 7 bases not matched to a gene; V was cut back by 0 bases and J by 5 bases. Looked up from germline, CDR1 is KGHSH and CDR2 is LQKENI. The CDR3 runs 17 residues. The CDR3 loop is CASSPPGSGGPHNEQFF. The CDR3 DNA is TGTGCCAGCTCACCACCGGGTAGCGGGGGGCCCCACAATGAGCAGTTCTTC. Full variable domain (outside the CDR3, taken from reference TRBV18 and TRBJ2-1): NAGVMQNPRHLVRRRGQEARLRCSPMKGHSHVYWYRQLPEEGLKFMVYLQKENIIDESGMPKERFSAEFPKEGPSILRIQQVVRGDSAAYFCASSPPGSGGPHNEQFFGPGTRLTVL.

This clonotype was observed many times. V is TRBV7-2 and J is TRBJ1-5, with 8 bases identical to TRBD1. This CDR3 has 13 amino acids. Unmatched junction bases numbered 9, after V lost 10 bases and J lost 7 bases. CDR1 is SGHTA, CDR2 FQGNSA, per germline. The CDR3 DNA reads TGTGCCACGAGCGACAGGGGAGGCCAGCCCCAGCATTTT. Its protein is CATSDRGGQPQHF.

With regard to this clonotype: Possible read error: a much larger clone is one base away. The rearrangement links TRBV5-6 to TRBJ2-7, with TRBD1 matching 7 bases. In germline, CDR1 is SGHDT, CDR2 YYEEEE. The CDR3 has 13 residues. CDR3 region: CASQQGNSYKQYF. In DNA, the CDR3 is TGTGCCAGCCAACAGGGGAATAGCTACAAGCAGTACTTC.

In its sample, this clonotype was seen many times. The junction differs from germline at one of its ends, possibly a read error. This chain links TRBV18 with TRBJ1-4; 7 bases map to TRBD1. The CDR3 runs to 14 residues. The germline gives CDR1 KGHSH, CDR2 LQKENI. CDR3 in DNA: TGTGCCAGCTCGCCACAGGGGTCAGGGGAAAAACTGTTTTTT. This encodes CASSPQGSGEKLFF.

This clonotype was observed many times. V usage is TRBV20-1 and J usage is TRBJ2-5; D is unclear. Trimming shortened V by 2 bases and J by 4 bases, and 11 bases separated the two germline ends. In germline, CDR1 is DFQATT, CDR2 SNEGSKA (reference sequence). The CDR3 totals 13 residues. This CDR3 is CSARFAGVETQYF. The CDR3 coding sequence is TGCAGTGCTAGATTCGCAGGAGTAGAGACCCAGTACTTC.

V and J are TRBV5-4 and TRBJ2-2; 13 nucleotides agree with TRBD2. Per germline, CDR1 SGHNT and CDR2 YYREEE (reference sequence). With V trimmed by 3 bases and J by 4 bases, 6 bases remained unmatched. The length of the CDR3 is 17 residues. The CDR3 region has the DNA TGTGCCAGCAGCTCCGCAACTAGCGGGGGGGTCACCGGGGAGCTGTTTTTT. This translates into CASSSATSGGVTGELFF. The full variable domain, with the rest looked up from reference TRBV5-4 and TRBJ2-2, is ETGVTQSPTHLIKTRGQQVTLRCSSQSGHNTVSWYQQALGQGPQFIFQYYREEENGRGNFPPRFSGLQFPNYSSELNVNALELDDSALYLCASSSATSGGVTGELFFGEGSRLTVL.

This clonotype has at least ten counts. The gene calls are TRBV6-1 and TRBJ2-5; 7 bases agree with TRBD1. CDR1 is MNHNS, CDR2 SASEGT, per germline. The trim removed 5 bases at V and 5 bases at J, leaving 8 bases unmatched. The CDR3 extends over 14 amino acids. The CDR3 loop reads CASSRNRGEETQYF. For the CDR3, the DNA is TGTGCCAGCAGTCGGAACAGGGGAGAGGAGACCCAGTACTTC.

This clonotype was counted ten times or more. A much more abundant neighbour one base away suggests this may be a read error. The J gene is TRBJ2-2, the V gene TRBV6-4; D remains ambiguous. Germline CDR1 MRHNA, CDR2 SNTAGT. Trimming cost V 2 bases and J 1 base, with 2 bases left between them. The CDR3 spans 13 residues. The CDR3 region is CASSDRNTGELFF. In nucleotides, the CDR3 is TGTGCCAGCAGTGACAGGAACACCGGGGAGCTGTTTTTT.

The sample holds many counts of this clonotype. V gene TRBV18 combines with J gene TRBJ1-1; no firm D call. The CDR3 consists of 13 residues. CDR1 and CDR2 from the germline V gene are KGHSH and LQKENI. V was trimmed by 2 bases and J by 1 base, leaving 5 bases between them. The chain's CDR3 is CASSPAWNTEAFF. CDR3 bases: TGTGCCAGCTCACCAGCGTGGAACACTGAAGCTTTCTTT.

The gene calls are TRBV5-4 and TRBJ2-5; 8 nucleotides agree with TRBD1. V gave up 4 bases and J gave up 0 bases; unmatched junction bases: 8. Germline V gene data show CDR1 as SGHNT and CDR2 as YYREEE (reference sequence). The CDR3 has 16 residues. The DNA for the CDR3 is TGTGCCAGCAGCACCGCCGGGACAGGAAACCAAGAGACCCAGTACTTC. Translated, it gives CASSTAGTGNQETQYF. Based on the CDR3 plus reference TRBV5-4 and TRBJ2-5, the full variable domain is ETGVTQSPTHLIKTRGQQVTLRCSSQSGHNTVSWYQQALGQGPQFIFQYYREEENGRGNFPPRFSGLQFPNYSSELNVNALELDDSALYLCASSTAGTGNQETQYFGPGTRLLVL.

The chain employs TRBV7-2 and TRBJ2-7; 10 nucleotides line up with TRBD1. The germline gives CDR1 SGHTA, CDR2 FQGNSA. J gave up 7 bases and V 4 bases, and 10 bases lay outside the gene matches. The CDR3 is 15 amino acids. CDR3 DNA: TGTGCCAGCAGCTCCCTAGGGACAGGGGTGGGAGAGCAGTACTTC. Its protein product is CASSSLGTGVGEQYF.

This clonotype occurred many times. V and J are TRBV7-3 and TRBJ2-7; D may be TRBD1 or TRBD2 (5 bases each). V was trimmed by 5 bases and J by 4 bases, leaving 15 bases between them. The CDR3 totals 14 residues. Germline CDR1 reads SGHTA; CDR2 reads FQGTGA. The CDR3 bases are TGTGCCAGCAGCCTCCGGGACGGCCATTACGAGCAGTACTTC. Translation gives CASSLRDGHYEQYF. Using reference TRBV7-3 and TRBJ2-7 for the parts outside the CDR3, the full variable domain is GAGVSQTPSNKVTEKGKYVELRCDPISGHTALYWYRQSLGQGPEFLIYFQGTGAADDSGLPNDRFFAVRPEGSVSTLKIQRTERGDSAVYLCASSLRDGHYEQYFGPGTRLTVT.

Ten or more counts support this clonotype. This sequence joins TRBV7-2 and TRBJ2-7, with TRBD1 matching over 9 bases. The ends lost 5 bases at V and 10 bases at J; junction bases unmatched: 9. The germline gives CDR1 SGHTA, CDR2 FQGNSA. This CDR3 region has 13 residues. The CDR3 reads CASSNPGTGQQYF. The CDR3, as DNA: TGTGCCAGCAGCAATCCCGGGACAGGGCAACAGTACTTC. Combining the CDR3 with reference TRBV7-2 and TRBJ2-7 gives the whole variable domain GAGVSQSPSNKVTEKGKDVELRCDPISGHTALYWYRQSLGQGLEFLIYFQGNSAPDKSGLPSDRFSAERTGGSVSTLTIQRTQQEDSAVYLCASSNPGTGQQYFGPGTRLTVT.

This clonotype has at least ten counts. This chain uses TRBV7-2 with TRBJ2-1; 9 nucleotides agree with TRBD1. CDR3 length: 14 residues. CDR1 and CDR2 from the germline V gene are SGHTA and FQGNSA. The J segment lost 7 bases and the V segment lost 5 bases, leaving 6 bases of the junction unmatched. CDR3 bases: TGTGCCAGCAGCGGACAGGGGCAAGGAAATGAGCAGTTCTTC. This sequence encodes CASSGQGQGNEQFF.

This clonotype was seen only a few times. This rearrangement joins TRBV5-1 to TRBJ2-5, with TRBD2 matching over 9 bases. The J segment lost 3 bases and the V segment lost 3 bases, leaving 6 bases of the junction unmatched. CDR1 and CDR2 from the germline V gene are SGHRS and YFSETQ. The CDR3 covers 15 residues. The CDR3 sequence: CASSSRASGEETQYF. In nucleotides, the CDR3 is TGCGCCAGCAGCTCGAGGGCTAGCGGGGAAGAGACCCAGTACTTC. Full variable domain (missing parts from reference TRBV5-1 and TRBJ2-5): KAGVTQTPRYLIKTRGQQVTLSCSPISGHRSVSWYQQTPGQGLQFLFEYFSETQRNKGNFPGRFSGRQFSNSRSEMNVSTLELGDSALYLCASSSRASGEETQYFGPGTRLLVL.

This clonotype was observed many times. The rearrangement joins TRBV6-1 to TRBJ1-5, with 7 bases matching TRBD1. Losses at the gene ends were 4 bases for V and 0 bases for J; bases not matched to a gene: 12. The CDR3 length is 18 residues. Germline V gene data show CDR1 as MNHNS and CDR2 as SASEGT. CDR3 DNA sequence: TGTGCCAGCAGTGTAAGGCCCGGGACAGTTGATAGCAATCAGCCCCAGCATTTT. Its protein is CASSVRPGTVDSNQPQHF.

At least ten counts were recorded for this clonotype. The chain uses TRBV3-1 and TRBJ2-7; no clear D gene. CDR3 length equals 14 residues. With 1 base removed from V and 9 bases from J, the gap between germline ends came to 16 bases. The germline V gene encodes CDR1 LGHDT and CDR2 YNNKEL (reference sequence). Written as DNA, the CDR3 is TGTGCCAGCAGCCAAGGGACCATTGGAACGGGGCAGTACTTC. This encodes CASSQGTIGTGQYF.

This clonotype appeared many times. The V call is TRBV13, the J call TRBJ2-3; D gene unclear. Trimming cost V 5 bases and J 4 bases, with 19 bases left between them. The CDR3 is 16 residues long. Germline lookup yields CDR1 PRHDT and CDR2 FYEKMQ (reference sequence). The CDR3 DNA reads as TGTGCCAGCAGCCTACCCTTCACAGCATCCCCAGATACGCAGTATTTT. This sequence encodes CASSLPFTASPDTQYF.

This clonotype was recorded many times. The chain recombines TRBV5-1 with TRBJ1-2; TRBD1 matches at 7 bases. The CDR3 runs to 14 residues. The germline gives CDR1 SGHRS, CDR2 YFSETQ. V was clipped by 2 bases and J by 7 bases; unmatched bases: 8. The CDR3, as DNA: TGCGCCAGCAGCTTTTTGACAGGGAGCGCTGGCTACACCTTC. This translates into CASSFLTGSAGYTF.

The sample holds many counts of this clonotype. The chain uses TRBV5-1 and TRBJ1-5; tentative D call: TRBD1 (6 bases). The CDR3 consists of 15 residues. V was shortened by 1 base and J by 5 bases, with 13 bases between the two germline ends. Germline CDR1 is SGHRS and CDR2 is YFSETQ. CDR3 sequence reads: CASSLSGTPDQPQHF. CDR3 sequence (DNA): TGCGCCAGCAGCTTGTCCGGGACACCCGATCAGCCCCAGCATTTT.

This clonotype was seen many times. V is TRBV9 and J is TRBJ1-1; 7 nucleotides align to TRBD1. The ends lost 1 base at V and 3 bases at J; junction bases unmatched: 6. The CDR3 covers 15 residues. Germline CDR1 and CDR2: SGDLS and YYNGEE. The CDR3 sequence: CASSVHTGADTEAFF. CDR3 in DNA: TGTGCCAGCAGCGTACATACAGGGGCGGACACTGAAGCTTTCTTT.

In this sample, this clonotype turned up many times. The chain couples TRBV28 to TRBJ2-2; D is possibly TRBD2 (7 bases). The germline V gene encodes CDR1 MDHEN and CDR2 SYDVKM. V lost 2 bases, J lost 1 base, and 11 bases lay in between. This CDR3 has 16 amino acids. The CDR3 sequence is CASSLAGALNTGELFF. The CDR3 DNA reads as TGTGCCAGCAGTTTAGCGGGGGCATTGAACACCGGGGAGCTGTTTTTT.

This clonotype was picked up many times. The CDR3 loop reads CASSLVPSGGPDTQYF. The CDR3 coding sequence is TGCGCCAGCAGCTTGGTTCCCAGCGGGGGCCCCGATACGCAGTATTTT. The chain combines TRBV5-1 with TRBJ2-3; 8 nucleotides align to TRBD2. The CDR3 covers 16 residues. The germline gives CDR1 SGHRS, CDR2 YFSETQ. The trim removed 0 bases at V and 6 bases at J, leaving 9 bases unmatched. Together with reference TRBV5-1 and TRBJ2-3, the CDR3 gives the full variable domain: KAGVTQTPRYLIKTRGQQVTLSCSPISGHRSVSWYQQTPGQGLQFLFEYFSETQRNKGNFPGRFSGRQFSNSRSEMNVSTLELGDSALYLCASSLVPSGGPDTQYFGPGTRLTVL.

This clonotype has ten or more counts. The chain joins TRBV7-2 to TRBJ1-5, with 9 bases lining up with TRBD1. CDR3 length: 15 amino acids. Trimming at V came to 5 bases and at J to 5 bases, leaving 7 bases not matched to a gene. Germline V lookup: CDR1 SGHTA, CDR2 FQGNSA. CDR3 amino acids: CASSHPQGAHQPQHF. The CDR3 coding sequence is TGTGCCAGCAGCCACCCACAGGGGGCTCATCAGCCCCAGCATTTT. Full variable domain (rest looked up from reference TRBV7-2 and TRBJ1-5): GAGVSQSPSNKVTEKGKDVELRCDPISGHTALYWYRQSLGQGLEFLIYFQGNSAPDKSGLPSDRFSAERTGGSVSTLTIQRTQQEDSAVYLCASSHPQGAHQPQHFGDGTRLSIL.